This T cell receptor (beta chain) was identified during a study of early T cells in non-severe SARS-CoV-2 infection (dated by TCRdb to 2020 to 2023). With respect to the entire study: TCR sequencing used bulk RNA from unsorted whole blood, so alpha and beta chains could not be paired. The full study reports these points: VDJdb matching was skewed toward anti-spike CD8 responses, so virus-specific expansions were likely underestimated and private and CD4 specificities were missed.

This clonotype was observed a few times. Its recognized antigen is unknown. No base quality values were provided; no much bigger clone lies one nucleotide off. This was a case-control study nested in a cohort of healthcare workers in London, UK, who had nasopharyngeal swab PCR tests and blood samples taken every week. Healthcare workers were recruited during the week of the UK lockdown, between 23 and 31 March 2020, and followed weekly for up to about 15 weeks. Preparation of the library involved 5' RACE. These reads were obtained on a NextSeq 500. Unique molecular identifiers were attached to individual cDNA molecules in the TCR library protocol so that sequencing error and PCR bias could be corrected. Sequencing covered both TCR alpha and beta chains, and within each sample the abundances of alpha and beta sequences were tightly co-correlated. The paper's data handling went like this. V gene, J gene and CDR3 annotation of TCR sequences was performed with Decombinator V4. TCRs were defined as expanded if a significant change between any two time points was detected under a Poisson model with p below 0.0001. TCR abundances were normalised to the total number of TCRs sequenced per sample and were expressed as counts per million. MAIT TCRs were defined by TRAV1-2 paired with TRAJ12, TRAJ20 or TRAJ33, and iNKT TCRs by TRAV10 paired with TRAJ18. VDJdb, accessed 1 November 2021, was searched for CMV, EBV and SARS-CoV-2 annotated TCRs, excluding TCRs annotated for multiple antigens. The raw public reads went through TCRdb reprocessing: fastp at Q25, MiXCR clone calling, in-frame beta chains kept. Each entry merges the rows of one CDR3 protein and shows their most common DNA and genes. TCRdb assigned the V and J calls; the authors' analysis was not used. This sample is represented by nearly 60,000 distinct CDR3 sequences; 12% of them were singletons. The top ten clones comprise approximately 10% of the sample.

The CDR3 starts with the cysteine, ends with the phenylalanine, and has 19 residues. The DNA shown is the 57-base CDR3, in frame from base 1. CDR1 and CDR2 were assigned from the germline V gene (reference sequence) as MNHNY and SVGAGI. V and J lose 2 bases and 0 bases, and a span of 20 bases separates them. The receptor comes from an adult who was a healthcare worker with PCR-confirmed SARS-CoV-2 infection or an uninfected control (not recorded which). Sequenced sample: whole blood. This receptor chain uses TRBV6-6 and TRBJ2-1; a tentative D match to TRBD2 spans 6 bases. CDR3 sequence: CASSYPRRGGASSYNEQFF. The base sequence is TGTGCCAGCAGTTACCCCAGGCGGGGCGGCGCTAGCTCCTACAATGAGCAGTTCTTC.